The clone carrying this T cell receptor beta chain came up a few times. Its target is unknown. The source of the sample is a study of beta chain features in type 1 diabetes. General study findings and limits: All four CD4+ subsets from Type 1 diabetes patients carried moderately but significantly shorter TCRB CDR3s.

Germline CDR1 reads MDHEN; CDR2 reads SYDVKM. The V end lost 5 bases, the J end lost 2 bases, and 11 bases lay between the germline ends. CDR3 size: 14 residues. All sorted populations exceeded 95% purity. The study reverse transcribed the entire isolated RNA, so it sequenced expressed TCRB transcripts. This table comes from immunoSEQ multiplex PCR, and its TCRdb copy is limited to in-frame clones, with some not included. The data contain 600,000 to 750,000 clones, 9.5% to 15% of them seen just once; the ten biggest clones take up around 0.12%. The V call is TRBV28, the J call TRBJ2-3; D not resolved. The sequencing sample was made of naive CD4+ T cells from blood. The source of this sequence is a man younger than 45 with type 1 diabetes. DNA of the CDR3: TGTGCCAGCAGTCCCGCCCGGGTCACAGATACGCAGTATTTT. As protein: CASSPARVTDTQYF.